The rows below give T cell receptor beta chains drawn from one sample of a study of shared clonotypes between healthy human individuals. Profiling relied on immunoSEQ multiplex PCR, and the TCRdb table lists in-frame clones only, not all of them. The data hold about 520,000 clones, with around 96% observed a single time. The sample taken for sequencing was naive CD4+ T cells sorted from blood. Source of these receptors: a woman between 25 and 40 years old in good health. The CDR3 runs from the conserved cysteine through the conserved F or W. D genes are given only for firm matches.

j_gene: TRBJ2-6; v_gene: TRBV6-4; d_gene: -; CDR3aa: CASSLGASTGANVLTF; CDR3nt: TGTGCCAGCAGTTTGGGGGCGTCCACTGGGGCCAACGTCCTGACTTTC
j_gene: TRBJ2-7; v_gene: TRBV6-1; d_gene: -; CDR3aa: CASSDHYEQYF; CDR3nt: TGTGCCAGCAGTGACCATTACGAGCAGTACTTC
j_gene: TRBJ2-4; v_gene: TRBV5-6; d_gene: TRBD2; CDR3aa: CASSPRGRASKNIQYF; CDR3nt: TGTGCCAGCAGCCCCCGTGGGAGGGCCTCCAAAAACATTCAGTACTTC
j_gene: TRBJ1-2; v_gene: TRBV28; d_gene: TRBD1; CDR3aa: CASRTAGTGAYGYTF; CDR3nt: TGTGCCAGCAGAACCGCCGGGACAGGGGCCTATGGCTACACCTTC
j_gene: TRBJ2-7; v_gene: TRBV5-4; d_gene: TRBD2; CDR3aa: CASSLDGLAGSREQYF; CDR3nt: TGTGCCAGCAGCCTAGACGGACTAGCGGGGAGCCGGGAGCAGTACTTC
j_gene: TRBJ2-6; v_gene: TRBV18; d_gene: -; CDR3aa: CASSQQGRAILSGANVLTF; CDR3nt: TGTGCCAGCTCACAGCAGGGCAGGGCGATCCTCTCTGGGGCCAACGTCCTGACTTTC
j_gene: TRBJ1-2; v_gene: TRBV19; d_gene: TRBD1; CDR3aa: CASSVPRDSFYGYTF; CDR3nt: TGTGCCAGTAGTGTACCAAGGGACAGTTTCTATGGCTACACCTTC
j_gene: TRBJ2-1; v_gene: TRBV7-9; d_gene: -; CDR3aa: CASSFRENEQFF; CDR3nt: TGTGCCAGCAGCTTCCGCGAGAATGAGCAGTTCTTC
j_gene: TRBJ2-1; v_gene: TRBV19; d_gene: TRBD2; CDR3aa: CASSIDQAAGGPYIGEQFF; CDR3nt: TGTGCCAGTAGTATAGACCAGGCAGCGGGAGGGCCGTACATTGGTGAGCAGTTCTTC
j_gene: TRBJ2-7; v_gene: TRBV5-1; d_gene: -; CDR3aa: CASSDGTLVSYEQYF; CDR3nt: TGCGCCAGCAGCGACGGGACATTGGTCTCCTACGAGCAGTACTTC
j_gene: TRBJ2-3; v_gene: TRBV5-4; d_gene: -; CDR3aa: CASSLGLSGDTQYF; CDR3nt: TGTGCCAGCAGCTTGGGGCTCTCAGGTGATACGCAGTATTTT
j_gene: TRBJ2-7; v_gene: TRBV6-6; d_gene: -; CDR3aa: CASSGDAMGHYEQYF; CDR3nt: TGTGCCAGCAGTGGAGACGCCATGGGTCACTACGAGCAGTACTTC
j_gene: TRBJ2-5; v_gene: TRBV5-6; d_gene: -; CDR3aa: CASSLMAGPSQGETQYF; CDR3nt: TGTGCCAGCAGCTTGATGGCAGGGCCATCGCAGGGAGAGACCCAGTACTTC
j_gene: TRBJ1-5; v_gene: TRBV6-1; d_gene: -; CDR3aa: CASSAKQGNQPQHF; CDR3nt: TGTGCCAGCAGCGCCAAACAGGGAAATCAGCCCCAGCATTTT
j_gene: TRBJ1-2; v_gene: TRBV28; d_gene: -; CDR3aa: CASSLGQKTLAGWTF; CDR3nt: TGTGCCAGCAGTTTAGGGCAGAAAACCCTCGCAGGGTGGACCTTC